Below are 9 T cell receptor beta chains sequenced from a single sample in a study of T-cell memory formation after mild COVID-19. TCRdb re-called the 5' RACE reads with MiXCR, one entry per CDR3 protein. The sample lists some 250,000 distinct CDR3 sequences; more than 15% were seen once. Sequencing was carried out using PBMCs or a T cell subset sorted from them (not recorded which). Source of these receptors: a man younger than 30 who had mild COVID-19 (a few samples of this study predate the infection). Cell type and time point are not known.

The CDR3 here is CASSQVSRGQPQHF. CDR3 coding DNA: TGTGCCAGCAGCCAAGTGTCCCGGGGGCAGCCCCAGCATTTT. The gene calls are TRBV4-2 and TRBJ1-5, with D perhaps matching TRBD1 (5 bases). CDR3 length: 14 amino acids. Deletions cut 1 base from V and 7 bases from J, with 11 bases between. Germline CDR1 is LGHNA and CDR2 is YNFKEQ.

The chain uses TRBV27 and TRBJ2-3; the match to TRBD1 covers 10 bases. V was pared by 2 bases and J by 2 bases, with 4 bases of the junction left unmatched. Per the germline V gene, CDR1 is MNHEY and CDR2 is SMNVEV (reference sequence). The CDR3 is 16 amino acids. The CDR3 region has the DNA TGTGCCAGCAGTTTACACGGGACAGGGGTCACAGATACGCAGTATTTT. Translation: CASSLHGTGVTDTQYF.

The chain joins TRBV5-1 to TRBJ1-6; a possible D gene is TRBD1 (5 bases). Trimming took 0 bases from V and 3 from J, leaving 16 bases between them. Germline V gene sequence: CDR1 SGHRS, CDR2 YFSETQ. There are 18 residues in the CDR3. In DNA, the CDR3 is TGCGCCAGCAGCTTGGATGCCAGGGATCTAAGCTATAATTCACCCCTCCACTTT. Amino acid sequence: CASSLDARDLSYNSPLHF.

The chain uses TRBV12-3 or TRBV12-4 and TRBJ2-1, with 7 bases identical to TRBD1. V lost 5 bases, J lost 4 bases, and 11 bases stayed unmatched. The CDR3 length is 16 residues. CDR3 amino acids: CASSPLPRDSYNEQFF. CDR3 nucleotides: TGTGCCAGCAGTCCACTCCCCCGGGACAGTTACAATGAGCAGTTCTTC.

Here the CDR3 DNA reads TGCAGTGCTTCGGACGGACGTAATTCACCCCTCCACTTT. This translates into CSASDGRNSPLHF. The chain links TRBV20-1 to TRBJ1-6; no definite D call. CDR3 length equals 13 residues. Germline-derived CDR1 and CDR2 are DFQATT and SNEGSKA (reference sequence). V lost 5 bases to trimming and J lost 6 bases, with 11 bases between them.

This clonotype was seen a handful of times. The rearrangement links TRBV20-1 to TRBJ2-3; D is perhaps TRBD1 or TRBD2 (5 bases each). Germline CDR1 DFQATT, CDR2 SNEGSKA (reference sequence). The V end was cut by 2 bases, the J end by 2 bases, with 17 bases between. This CDR3 has 16 amino acids. The CDR3 sequence is CSARFLPGTLTDTQYF. DNA of the CDR3: TGCAGTGCTAGATTCCTCCCCGGGACGCTCACAGATACGCAGTATTTT.

The genes are TRBV20-1 and TRBJ2-7; 10 nucleotides agree with TRBD2. From germline, CDR1 is DFQATT and CDR2 SNEGSKA (reference sequence). With 0 bases clipped from V and 5 bases from J, the junction kept 7 bases outside the gene matches. CDR3 size: 15 residues. CDR3 DNA sequence: TGCAGTGCTAGAGATTCTAGCGGGGGAGGCGACGAGCAGTACTTC. It yields the protein CSARDSSGGGDEQYF.

This clonotype was counted a few times. This sequence joins TRBV9 and TRBJ2-3, with D perhaps matching TRBD1 or TRBD2 (5 bases each). The CDR3 runs to 15 residues. Trimming took 4 bases from V and 5 from J, leaving 17 bases between them. Germline CDR1 and CDR2: SGDLS and YYNGEE. This CDR3 reads CASSSWVGDQDTQYF. Here the CDR3 DNA reads TGTGCCAGCAGCTCCTGGGTGGGGGATCAAGATACGCAGTATTTT.

This sequence joins TRBV12-5 and TRBJ1-2; D may be TRBD1 (5 bases). The V gene's germline CDR1 is LGHNT and CDR2 FRNRAP. The length of the CDR3 is 13 residues. V lost 2 bases to trimming and J lost 7 bases, with 11 bases between them. For the CDR3, the DNA is TGTGCTAGTGGTTTGTTGGGGGGTGCTGGCTACACCTTC. This encodes CASGLLGGAGYTF. Supplemented by reference TRBV12-5 and TRBJ1-2, the full variable domain reads DARVTQTPRHKVTEMGQEVTMRCQPILGHNTVFWYRQTMMQGLELLAYFRNRAPLDDSGMPKDRFSAEMPDATLATLKIQPSEPRDSAVYFCASGLLGGAGYTFGSGTRLTVV.